This T cell receptor beta chain appears in the sequencing data of a study of lymphopenia after photon versus proton radiotherapy. Study conclusions and caveats: Under photons, naive T cells and diversity fell while effector/memory populations rose. After the lymphocyte nadir, photon-treated repertoires showed oligoclonal expansion, especially of CD8+ Temra cells.

This CDR3 region has 14 residues. J gave up 5 bases and V 5 bases, and 8 bases lay outside the gene matches. Germline V gives CDR1 MNHNS, CDR2 SASEGT. Generated by immunoSEQ multiplex PCR, the TCRdb table keeps only in-frame clones and is missing some. Here the sample spans about 50,000 clones, about 92% being singletons. Note on this clone: Its antigen is undetermined.

The chain couples TRBV6-1 to TRBJ1-2; 7 bases are shared with TRBD1. This TCR derives from a woman aged 35 to 49 with cholangiocarcinoma. The material sequenced was peripheral blood, taken from a patient treated with photon-based radiotherapy. The CDR3, as DNA: TGTGCCAGCAGTCAGGGAGGGGGCGAGTATGGCTACACCTTC. This gives the protein CASSQGGGEYGYTF.